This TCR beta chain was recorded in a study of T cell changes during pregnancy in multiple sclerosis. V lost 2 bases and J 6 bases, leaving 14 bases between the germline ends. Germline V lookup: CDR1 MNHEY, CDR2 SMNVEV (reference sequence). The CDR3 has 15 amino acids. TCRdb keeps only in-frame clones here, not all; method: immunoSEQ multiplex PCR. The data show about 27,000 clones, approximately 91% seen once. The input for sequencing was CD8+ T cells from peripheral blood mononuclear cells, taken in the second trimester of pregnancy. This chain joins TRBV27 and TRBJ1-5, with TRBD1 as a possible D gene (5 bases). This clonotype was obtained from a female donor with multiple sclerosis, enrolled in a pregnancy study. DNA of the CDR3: TGTGCCAGCAGTTTAATGTCGGGGGTGGGTCAGCCCCAGCATTTT. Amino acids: CASSLMSGVGQPQHF.